The following is a T cell receptor beta chain sequence with its context. Its target is not known. Germline-derived CDR1 and CDR2 are SGHRS and YFSETQ. The CDR3 is made up of 13 amino acids. The V and J ends lost 4 bases and 5 bases respectively, with 9 bases between them. This sample is part of a study of T cells in Graves' hyperthyroidism and ophthalmopathy. Study-wide findings and caveats: Clonotypes that were expanded in thyroid above 0.001 mostly appeared in blood too.

TCR beta CDR3 region amplification was performed from RNA transcripts. HTBI primers were employed in a first-round RT-PCR of the TCR CDR3. TCRdb called the multiplex PCR reads again in MiXCR, with one record for every CDR3 protein. Of around 360,000 distinct CDR3 sequences listed, nearly 15% are singletons. Patients affected by ophthalmopathy presented a Clinical Activity Score of at least 3, a NOSPECS grade of at least 4, and disease duration below 3 months. The sequenced sample was blood. The rearrangement joins TRBV5-1 to TRBJ2-2; D uncertain. The receptor comes from a woman aged 55-70 years with Graves' ophthalmopathy. This CDR3 reads CASSKERTGELFF. In DNA form, the CDR3 reads TGCGCCAGCAGCAAGGAAAGGACCGGGGAGCTGTTTTTT.